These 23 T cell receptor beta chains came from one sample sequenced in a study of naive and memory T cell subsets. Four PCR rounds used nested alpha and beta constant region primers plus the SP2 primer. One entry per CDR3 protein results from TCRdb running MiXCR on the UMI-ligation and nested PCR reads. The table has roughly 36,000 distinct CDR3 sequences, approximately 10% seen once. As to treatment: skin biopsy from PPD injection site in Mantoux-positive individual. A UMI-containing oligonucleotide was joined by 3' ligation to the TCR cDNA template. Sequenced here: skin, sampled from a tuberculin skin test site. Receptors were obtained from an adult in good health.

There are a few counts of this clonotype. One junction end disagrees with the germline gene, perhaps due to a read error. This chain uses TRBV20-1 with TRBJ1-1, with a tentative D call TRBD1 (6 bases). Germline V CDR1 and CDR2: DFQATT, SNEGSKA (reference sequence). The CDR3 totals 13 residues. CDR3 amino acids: CSVRGTRTTEAFF. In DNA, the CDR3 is TGCAGTGTGAGGGGGACTCGAACTACTGAAGCCTTCTTT.

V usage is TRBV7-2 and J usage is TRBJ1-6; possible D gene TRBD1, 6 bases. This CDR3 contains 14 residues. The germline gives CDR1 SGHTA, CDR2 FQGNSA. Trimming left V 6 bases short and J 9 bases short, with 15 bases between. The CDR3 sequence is CASSYYRASSPLHF. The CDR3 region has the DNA TGTGCCAGCAGTTACTACAGGGCCAGTTCACCCCTCCACTTT.

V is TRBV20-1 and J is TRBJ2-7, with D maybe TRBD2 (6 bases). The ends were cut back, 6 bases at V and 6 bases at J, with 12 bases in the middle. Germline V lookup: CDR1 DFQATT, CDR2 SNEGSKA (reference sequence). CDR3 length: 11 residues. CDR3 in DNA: TGCAGTGCGACGGGAGCAACCGAGCAGTACTTC. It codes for CSATGATEQYF.

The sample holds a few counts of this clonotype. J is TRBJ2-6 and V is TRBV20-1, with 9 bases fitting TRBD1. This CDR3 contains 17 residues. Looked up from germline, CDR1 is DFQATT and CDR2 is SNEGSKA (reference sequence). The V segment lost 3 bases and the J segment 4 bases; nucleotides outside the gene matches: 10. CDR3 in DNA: TGCAGTGCTAGTTACAGGGGGCAACGATCCGGGGCCAACGTCCTGACTTTC. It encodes CSASYRGQRSGANVLTF.

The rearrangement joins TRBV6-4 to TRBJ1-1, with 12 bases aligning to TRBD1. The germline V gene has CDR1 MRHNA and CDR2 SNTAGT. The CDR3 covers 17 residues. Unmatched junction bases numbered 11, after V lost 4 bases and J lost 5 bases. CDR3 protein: CASSARSGTGGQTEAFF. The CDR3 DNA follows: TGTGCCAGCAGTGCACGATCCGGGACAGGGGGCCAGACTGAAGCTTTCTTT.

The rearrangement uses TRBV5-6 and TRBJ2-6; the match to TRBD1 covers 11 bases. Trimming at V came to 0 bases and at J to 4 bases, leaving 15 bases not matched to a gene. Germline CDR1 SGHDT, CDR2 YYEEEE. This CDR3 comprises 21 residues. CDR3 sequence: CASSLEFWNGTGGSGANVLTF. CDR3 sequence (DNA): TGTGCCAGCAGCTTGGAATTCTGGAATGGGACAGGGGGGTCAGGGGCCAACGTCCTGACTTTC.

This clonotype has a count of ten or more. CDR3 in DNA: TGCAGCGGGACGTCGGCCCAGTCTAACTATGGCTACACCTTC. Translating gives CSGTSAQSNYGYTF. V gene TRBV29-1 combines with J gene TRBJ1-2, with D hard to call. Trimming removed 7 bases from V and 0 bases from J, with 15 bases in between. CDR1 and CDR2 from the germline V gene are SQVTM and ANQGSEA. The CDR3 extends over 14 amino acids.

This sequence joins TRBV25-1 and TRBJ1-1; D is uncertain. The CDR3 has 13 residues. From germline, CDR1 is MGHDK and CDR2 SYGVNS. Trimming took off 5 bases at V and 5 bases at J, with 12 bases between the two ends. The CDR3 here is CASSLGLGTEAFF. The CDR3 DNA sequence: TGTGCCAGCAGTTTGGGCTTAGGGACTGAAGCTTTCTTT.

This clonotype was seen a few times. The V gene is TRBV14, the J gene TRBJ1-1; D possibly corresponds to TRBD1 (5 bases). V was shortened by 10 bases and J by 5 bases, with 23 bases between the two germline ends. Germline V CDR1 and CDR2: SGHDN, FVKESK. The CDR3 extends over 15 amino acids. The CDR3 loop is CATRALLGGATEAFF. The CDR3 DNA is TGTGCCACCAGGGCCCTTCTGGGCGGGGCAACTGAAGCTTTCTTT.

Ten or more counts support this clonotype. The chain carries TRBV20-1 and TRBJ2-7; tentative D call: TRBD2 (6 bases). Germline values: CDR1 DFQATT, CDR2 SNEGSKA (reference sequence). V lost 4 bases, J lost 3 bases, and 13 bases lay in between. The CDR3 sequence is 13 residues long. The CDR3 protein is CSANRDSYYEQYF. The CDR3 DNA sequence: TGCAGTGCTAACCGGGACTCATACTACGAGCAGTACTTC.

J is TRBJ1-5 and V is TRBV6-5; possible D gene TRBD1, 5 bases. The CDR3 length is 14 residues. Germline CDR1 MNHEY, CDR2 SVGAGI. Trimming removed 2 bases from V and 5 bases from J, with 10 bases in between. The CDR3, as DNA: TGTGCCAGCAGTTACGCTACAGGCCATCAGCCCCAGCATTTT. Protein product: CASSYATGHQPQHF.

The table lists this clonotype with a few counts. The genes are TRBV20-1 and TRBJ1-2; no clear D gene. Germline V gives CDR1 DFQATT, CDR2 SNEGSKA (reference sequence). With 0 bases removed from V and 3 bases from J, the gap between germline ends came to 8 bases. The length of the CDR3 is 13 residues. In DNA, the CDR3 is TGCAGTGCTAGAGATGGGGTAGACTATGGCTACACCTTC. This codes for CSARDGVDYGYTF.

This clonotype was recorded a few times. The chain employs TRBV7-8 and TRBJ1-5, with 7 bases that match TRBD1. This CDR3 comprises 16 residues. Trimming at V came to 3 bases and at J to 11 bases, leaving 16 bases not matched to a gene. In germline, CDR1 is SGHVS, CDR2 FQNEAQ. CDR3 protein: CASSFGPGTAHLSQHF. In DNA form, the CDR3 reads TGTGCCAGCAGCTTTGGTCCCGGGACAGCTCATCTGTCCCAGCATTTT.

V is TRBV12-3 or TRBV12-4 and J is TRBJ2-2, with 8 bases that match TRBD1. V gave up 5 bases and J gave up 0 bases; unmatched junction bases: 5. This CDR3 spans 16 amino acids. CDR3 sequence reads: CASSAGQATNTGELFF. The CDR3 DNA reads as TGTGCCAGCAGTGCGGGACAGGCCACGAACACCGGGGAGCTGTTTTTT.

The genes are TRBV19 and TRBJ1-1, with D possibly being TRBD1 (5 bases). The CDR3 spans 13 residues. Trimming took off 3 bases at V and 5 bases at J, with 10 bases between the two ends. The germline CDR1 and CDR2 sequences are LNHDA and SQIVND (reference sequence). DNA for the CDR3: TGTGCCAGTAGTATGATGGGGGGTACTGAAGCTTTCTTT. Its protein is CASSMMGGTEAFF.

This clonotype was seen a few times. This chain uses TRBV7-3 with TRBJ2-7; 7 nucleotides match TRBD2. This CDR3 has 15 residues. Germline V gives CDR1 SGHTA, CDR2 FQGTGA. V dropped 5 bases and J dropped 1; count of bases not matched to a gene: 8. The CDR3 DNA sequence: TGTGCCAGCAGCCCTTGGGGCGGGGGTTCCTACGAGCAGTACTTC. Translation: CASSPWGGGSYEQYF.

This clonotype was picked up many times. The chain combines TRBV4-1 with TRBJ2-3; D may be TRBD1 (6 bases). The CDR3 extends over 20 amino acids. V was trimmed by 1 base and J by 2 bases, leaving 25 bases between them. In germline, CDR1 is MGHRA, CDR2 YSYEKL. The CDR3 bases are TGCGCCAGCAGCCAAGTGCTTGGACAGAGAGGTCATGAGGCCACAGATACGCAGTATTTT. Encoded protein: CASSQVLGQRGHEATDTQYF.

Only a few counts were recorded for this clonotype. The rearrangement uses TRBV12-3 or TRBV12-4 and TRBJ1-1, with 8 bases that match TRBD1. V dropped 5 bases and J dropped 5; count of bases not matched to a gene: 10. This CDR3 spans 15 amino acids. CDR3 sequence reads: CASSTLRGRGTEAFF. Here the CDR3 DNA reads TGTGCCAGCAGTACACTCAGGGGGCGGGGGACTGAAGCTTTCTTT.

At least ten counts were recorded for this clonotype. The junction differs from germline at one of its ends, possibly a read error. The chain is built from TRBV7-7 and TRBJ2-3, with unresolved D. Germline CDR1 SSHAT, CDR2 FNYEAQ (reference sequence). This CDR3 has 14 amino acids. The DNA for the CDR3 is TGTGCTAGCAGCTCAAGTCCTAGGAAAGATACGCAGTATTTT. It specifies CASSSSPRKDTQYF.

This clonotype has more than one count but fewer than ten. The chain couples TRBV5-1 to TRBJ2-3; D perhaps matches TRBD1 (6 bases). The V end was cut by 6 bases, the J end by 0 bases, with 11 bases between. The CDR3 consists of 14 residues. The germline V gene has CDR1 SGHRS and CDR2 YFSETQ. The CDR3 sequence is CASIGQPSTDTQYF. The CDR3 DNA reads TGCGCCAGCATCGGACAGCCAAGCACAGATACGCAGTATTTT.

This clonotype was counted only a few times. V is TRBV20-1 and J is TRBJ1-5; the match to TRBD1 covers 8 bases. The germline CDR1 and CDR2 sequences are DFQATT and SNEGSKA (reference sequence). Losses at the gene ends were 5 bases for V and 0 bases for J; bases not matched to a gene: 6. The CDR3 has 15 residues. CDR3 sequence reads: CSAPYRGNSNQPQHF. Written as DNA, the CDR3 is TGCAGTGCTCCCTACAGGGGGAATAGCAATCAGCCCCAGCATTTT.

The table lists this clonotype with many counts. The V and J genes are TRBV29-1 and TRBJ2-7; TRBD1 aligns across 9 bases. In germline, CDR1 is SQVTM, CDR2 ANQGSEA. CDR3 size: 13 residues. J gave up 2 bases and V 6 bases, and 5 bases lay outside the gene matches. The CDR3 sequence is CSVPGQGTYEQYF. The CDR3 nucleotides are TGCAGCGTCCCGGGACAGGGTACCTACGAGCAGTACTTC.

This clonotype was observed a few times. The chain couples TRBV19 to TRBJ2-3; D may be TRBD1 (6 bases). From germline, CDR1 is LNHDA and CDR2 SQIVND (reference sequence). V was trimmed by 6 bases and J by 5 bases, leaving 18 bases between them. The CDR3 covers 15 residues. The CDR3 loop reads CASSPIFSRGDTQYF. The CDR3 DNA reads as TGTGCCAGTAGCCCTATATTCTCCAGGGGAGATACGCAGTATTTT.